This T cell receptor (beta chain) comes out of a study of spatial heterogeneity in lung cancer. In TCRdb, the 5' RACE reads were re-called with MiXCR into one record per CDR3 protein. The data contain tens of thousands of distinct CDR3 sequences, 4% to 6% of them singletons. Many counts were recorded for this clonotype. The time point here: sample taken at primary tumor resection. Whole RNA, which was extracted from tumor, nontumor lung tissue or frozen PBMC, was sequenced without any cell sorting. The sample in question was PBMCs, obtained at surgery. The TCR sequence derives from a female donor with early-stage non-small cell lung cancer.

Here the CDR3 DNA reads TGTGCCAGCTCAGTAAATCAGGAGTCCTACGAGCAGTACTTC. Translating gives CASSVNQESYEQYF. This sequence joins TRBV18 and TRBJ2-7; the D is unclear. Germline V lookup: CDR1 KGHSH, CDR2 LQKENI. V was shortened by 5 bases and J by 1 base, with 12 bases between the two germline ends. The CDR3 sequence is 14 residues long.